Below are 14 T cell receptor beta chains sequenced from a single sample in a study of spatial heterogeneity in lung cancer. Study-wide points: The number of expanded tumor alpha and beta chains correlated with mutation number.

No antigen has been assigned to these receptors. Time point in this sample: sample taken at primary tumor resection. Each CDR3 protein is one row after TCRdb ran MiXCR on the 5' RACE reads. The table has about 9,600 distinct CDR3 sequences, roughly 12% seen once; the top ten hold over 9.5%. The input for sequencing was lung tumor tissue, taken at surgery. The receptors were gathered from a male donor with early-stage non-small cell lung cancer.

The rearrangement links TRBV20-1 to TRBJ1-1, with D tentatively TRBD1 (5 bases). The CDR3 runs to 14 residues. The germline V gene encodes CDR1 DFQATT and CDR2 SNEGSKA (reference sequence). V lost 1 base and J 5 bases, leaving 14 bases between the germline ends. The CDR3 DNA sequence: TGCAGTGCTAGAGTAAGGGGCGCAGGGACTGAAGCTTTCTTT. Amino acid sequence: CSARVRGAGTEAFF.

The V gene is TRBV19, the J gene TRBJ2-1; 8 positions agree with TRBD2. Trimming took 6 bases from V and 2 from J; bases not matched to a gene: 3. CDR3 length: 14 residues. Germline V CDR1 and CDR2: LNHDA, SQIVND (reference sequence). The CDR3 spells CASSTSGTYNEQFF. The CDR3 DNA is TGTGCCAGTAGCACTAGCGGCACCTACAATGAGCAGTTCTTC.

The chain carries TRBV3-1 and TRBJ1-2; the match to TRBD1 covers 7 bases. Germline CDR1 is LGHDT and CDR2 is YNNKEL (reference sequence). The CDR3 is 15 residues long. With 2 bases clipped from V and 4 bases from J, the junction kept 7 bases outside the gene matches. The CDR3 spells CASSQTGVPLYGYTF. Here the CDR3 DNA reads TGTGCCAGCAGCCAAACAGGGGTCCCTCTCTATGGCTACACCTTC.

In its sample, this clonotype was seen many times. CDR3 loop: CASTRTGSRELFF. The CDR3, as DNA: TGTGCCAGTACTCGGACAGGGTCCCGGGAGCTGTTTTTT. The chain carries TRBV6-2 or TRBV6-3 and TRBJ2-2, with 8 bases aligning to TRBD1. CDR1 and CDR2 (germline): MNHEY, SVGEGT. The CDR3 extends over 13 amino acids. V shed 9 bases and J 9 bases; nucleotides not matched to a gene: 9.

This clonotype is large within its sample. V usage is TRBV7-2 and J usage is TRBJ1-1; D possibly corresponds to TRBD1 (5 bases). Germline V CDR1 and CDR2: SGHTA, FQGNSA. The V end lost 4 bases, the J end lost 3 bases, and 9 bases lay between the germline ends. This CDR3 contains 13 residues. The DNA for the CDR3 is TGTGCCAGCAGCTCCCAGGGTTACACTGAAGCTTTCTTT. This gives the protein CASSSQGYTEAFF. The whole variable domain, remainder taken from reference TRBV7-2 and TRBJ1-1, is GAGVSQSPSNKVTEKGKDVELRCDPISGHTALYWYRQSLGQGLEFLIYFQGNSAPDKSGLPSDRFSAERTGGSVSTLTIQRTQQEDSAVYLCASSSQGYTEAFFGQGTRLTVV.

This clonotype came up a few times. The V call is TRBV7-2, the J call TRBJ2-2; D is perhaps TRBD1 or TRBD2 (5 bases each). The V end lost 3 bases, the J end lost 3 bases, and 8 bases lay between the germline ends. This CDR3 comprises 14 residues. CDR1 is SGHTA, CDR2 FQGNSA, per germline. Here the CDR3 DNA reads TGTGCCAGCAGCTTGCAGGGACACACCGGGGAGCTGTTTTTT. This sequence encodes CASSLQGHTGELFF.

This clonotype turned up a few times. The chain uses TRBV24-1 and TRBJ2-1; the match to TRBD2 covers 12 bases. CDR3 length: 18 residues. Germline CDR1 reads KGHDR; CDR2 reads SFDVKD. Trimming at V came to 4 bases and at J to 1 base, leaving 7 bases not matched to a gene. The CDR3 here is CATSDKTSGGMSYNEQFF. CDR3 DNA: TGTGCCACCAGTGACAAGACTAGCGGGGGTATGTCCTACAATGAGCAGTTCTTC.

This clonotype was seen many times. This sequence joins TRBV29-1 and TRBJ2-7, with a weak D call TRBD1 (6 bases). Trimming left V 1 base short and J 4 bases short, with 17 bases between. The CDR3 has 15 residues. Germline V gene sequence: CDR1 SQVTM, CDR2 ANQGSEA. As DNA, the CDR3 is TGCAGCGTTGAAGGCAGGGGTGGAATGGGGTACGAGCAGTACTTC. Translating it yields CSVEGRGGMGYEQYF.

Sample share makes this clonotype medium-sized (0.01 to 0.1%). The rearrangement uses TRBV28 and TRBJ2-7, with 7 bases matching TRBD2. Germline CDR1 reads MDHEN; CDR2 reads SYDVKM. The V and J ends lost 8 bases and 0 bases, in that order; junction bases with no gene match: 10. The CDR3 consists of 15 residues. This CDR3 reads CASHTTSAHSYEQYF. DNA of the CDR3: TGTGCCAGCCACACCACTAGCGCCCACTCCTACGAGCAGTACTTC. The full variable domain, rest sourced from reference TRBV28 and TRBJ2-7, is DVKVTQSSRYLVKRTGEKVFLECVQDMDHENMFWYRQDPGLGLRLIYFSYDVKMKEKGDIPEGYSVSREKKERFSLILESASTNQTSMYLCASHTTSAHSYEQYFGPGTRLTVT.

By proportion, this clonotype is medium-sized. The J gene is TRBJ2-7, the V gene TRBV6-6; no reliable D call. The CDR3 is made up of 11 amino acids. V lost 7 bases and J 1 base, leaving 5 bases between the germline ends. Germline V gene sequence: CDR1 MNHNY, CDR2 SVGAGI (reference sequence). DNA of the CDR3: TGTGCCAGCACGACATCCTACGAGCAGTACTTC. This translates into CASTTSYEQYF.

This clonotype was counted many times. V and J are TRBV5-1 and TRBJ2-1; 11 positions agree with TRBD2. The CDR3 is 16 amino acids. The V gene end was trimmed by 0 bases and the J gene end by 5 bases; junction bases not matched to a gene: 4. Germline V gene lookup returns CDR1 SGHRS and CDR2 YFSETQ. The DNA of the CDR3 is TGCGCCAGCAGCTTGGCCTCTAGCGGGAGGAACAATGAGCAGTTCTTC. As protein: CASSLASSGRNNEQFF.

This clonotype has a count of ten or more. The CDR3 protein is CASSPTLQGHATNEKLFF. Here the CDR3 DNA reads TGTGCCAGCTCACCCACCCTACAGGGGCATGCAACTAATGAAAAACTGTTTTTT. This chain links TRBV18 with TRBJ1-4, with 7 bases lining up with TRBD1. The V and J ends lost 3 bases and 0 bases, in that order; junction bases with no gene match: 10. CDR1 KGHSH and CDR2 LQKENI come from the germline V gene. The CDR3 sequence is 18 residues long.

This clonotype was counted only a few times. This chain uses TRBV27 with TRBJ1-2; D is uncertain. CDR3 length equals 16 residues. V lost 0 bases, J lost 3 bases, and 14 bases lay in between. Looked up from germline, CDR1 is MNHEY and CDR2 is SMNVEV (reference sequence). The CDR3 loop reads CASSLSESGGDYGYTF. The CDR3 DNA reads TGTGCCAGCAGTTTATCGGAGTCGGGCGGGGACTATGGCTACACCTTC.

This clonotype was recorded at least ten times. The chain combines TRBV7-3 with TRBJ1-1; unclear D gene. V lost 5 bases and J lost 0, with 10 bases in between. CDR3 length: 14 residues. CDR1 SGHTA and CDR2 FQGTGA come from the germline V gene. The CDR3 DNA reads as TGTGCCAGCAGCGTAAAAGGAATGAACACTGAAGCTTTCTTT. Amino acid sequence: CASSVKGMNTEAFF.